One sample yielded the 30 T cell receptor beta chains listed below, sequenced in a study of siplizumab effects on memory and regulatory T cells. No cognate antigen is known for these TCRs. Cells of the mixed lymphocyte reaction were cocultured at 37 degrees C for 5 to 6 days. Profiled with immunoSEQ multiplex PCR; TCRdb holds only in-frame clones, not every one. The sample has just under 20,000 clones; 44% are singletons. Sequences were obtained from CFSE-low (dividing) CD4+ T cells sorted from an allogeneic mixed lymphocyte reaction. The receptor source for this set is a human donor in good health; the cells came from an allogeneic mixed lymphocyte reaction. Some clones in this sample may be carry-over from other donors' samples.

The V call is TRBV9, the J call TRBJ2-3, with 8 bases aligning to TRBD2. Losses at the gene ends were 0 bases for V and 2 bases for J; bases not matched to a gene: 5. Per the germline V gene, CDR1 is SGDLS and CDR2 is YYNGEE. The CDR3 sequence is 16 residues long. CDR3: CASSVDTGGVTDTQYF. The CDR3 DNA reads TGTGCCAGCAGCGTAGATACGGGAGGGGTCACAGATACGCAGTATTTT.

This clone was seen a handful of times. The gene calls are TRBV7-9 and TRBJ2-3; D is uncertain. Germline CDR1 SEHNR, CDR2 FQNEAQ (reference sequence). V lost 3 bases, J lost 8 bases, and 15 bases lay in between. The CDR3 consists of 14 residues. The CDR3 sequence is CASSFVLALSTQYF. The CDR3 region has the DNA TGTGCCAGCAGCTTCGTTCTTGCATTAAGTACGCAGTATTTT.

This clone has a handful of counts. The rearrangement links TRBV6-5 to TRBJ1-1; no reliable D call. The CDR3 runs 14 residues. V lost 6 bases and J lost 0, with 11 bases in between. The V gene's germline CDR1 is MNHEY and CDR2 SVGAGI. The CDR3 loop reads CASRTREMNTEAFF. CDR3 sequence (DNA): TGTGCCAGCAGAACACGGGAAATGAACACTGAAGCTTTCTTT.

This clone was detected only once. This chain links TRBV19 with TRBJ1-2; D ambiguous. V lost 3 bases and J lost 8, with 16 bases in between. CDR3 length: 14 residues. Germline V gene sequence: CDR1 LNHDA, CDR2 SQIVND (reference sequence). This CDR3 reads CASSIPSGKGGYTF. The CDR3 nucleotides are TGTGCCAGTAGTATCCCGAGTGGGAAAGGAGGCTACACCTTC.

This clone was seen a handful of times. CDR3 loop: CASSFRGLSTLTYEQYF. CDR3 coding DNA: TGTGCCAGCAGCTTTAGGGGACTCTCGACCTTAACCTACGAGCAGTACTTC. The gene calls are TRBV7-9 and TRBJ2-7; D perhaps matches TRBD2 (6 bases). Deletions cut 3 bases from V and 2 bases from J, with 20 bases between. Germline loops: CDR1 SEHNR, CDR2 FQNEAQ (reference sequence). This CDR3 is built from 17 residues.

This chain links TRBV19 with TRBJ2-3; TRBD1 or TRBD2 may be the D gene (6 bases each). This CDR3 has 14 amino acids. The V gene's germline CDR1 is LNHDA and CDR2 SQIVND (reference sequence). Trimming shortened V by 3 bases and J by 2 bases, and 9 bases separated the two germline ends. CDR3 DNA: TGTGCCAGTAGTATTTGGGGGGCCACAGATACGCAGTATTTT. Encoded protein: CASSIWGATDTQYF.

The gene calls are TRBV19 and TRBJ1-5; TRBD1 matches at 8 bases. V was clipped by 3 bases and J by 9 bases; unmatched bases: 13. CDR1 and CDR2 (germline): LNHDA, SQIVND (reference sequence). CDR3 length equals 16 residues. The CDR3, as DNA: TGTGCCAGTAGTATTATCCCAGGGGGCACCGATCCGCCCCAGCATTTT. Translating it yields CASSIIPGGTDPPQHF.

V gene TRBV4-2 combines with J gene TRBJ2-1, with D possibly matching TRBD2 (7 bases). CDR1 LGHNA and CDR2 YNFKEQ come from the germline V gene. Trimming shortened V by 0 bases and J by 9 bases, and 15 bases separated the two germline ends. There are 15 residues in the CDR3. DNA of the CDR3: TGTGCCAGCAGCCAAGATTTGGGAGGGGGACCTGAGCAGTTCTTC. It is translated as CASSQDLGGGPEQFF.

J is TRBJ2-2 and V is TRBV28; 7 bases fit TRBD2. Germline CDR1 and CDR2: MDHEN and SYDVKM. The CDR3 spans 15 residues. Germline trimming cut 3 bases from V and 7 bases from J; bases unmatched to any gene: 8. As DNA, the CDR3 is TGTGCCAGCAGTTTGATCGCGGGAGTAATCGGGGAGCTGTTTTTT. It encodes CASSLIAGVIGELFF.

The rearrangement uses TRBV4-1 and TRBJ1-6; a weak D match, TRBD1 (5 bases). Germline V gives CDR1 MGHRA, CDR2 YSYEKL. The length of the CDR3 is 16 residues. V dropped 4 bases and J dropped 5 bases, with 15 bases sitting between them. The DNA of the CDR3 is TGCGCCAGCAGCCGACCACCGGGACTGAATAATTCACCCCTCCACTTT. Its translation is CASSRPPGLNNSPLHF.

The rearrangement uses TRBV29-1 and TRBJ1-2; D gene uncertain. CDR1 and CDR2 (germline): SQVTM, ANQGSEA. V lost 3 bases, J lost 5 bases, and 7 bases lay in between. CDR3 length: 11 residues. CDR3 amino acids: CSVDGAYGYTF. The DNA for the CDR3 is TGCAGCGTTGACGGAGCTTATGGCTACACCTTC.

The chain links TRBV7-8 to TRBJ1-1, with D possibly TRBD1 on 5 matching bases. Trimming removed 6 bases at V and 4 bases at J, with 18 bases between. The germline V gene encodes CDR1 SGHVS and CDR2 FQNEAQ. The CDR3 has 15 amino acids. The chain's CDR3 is CASRRPGQGGTEAFF. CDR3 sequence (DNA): TGTGCCAGCAGGAGACCAGGCCAGGGAGGCACTGAAGCTTTCTTT.

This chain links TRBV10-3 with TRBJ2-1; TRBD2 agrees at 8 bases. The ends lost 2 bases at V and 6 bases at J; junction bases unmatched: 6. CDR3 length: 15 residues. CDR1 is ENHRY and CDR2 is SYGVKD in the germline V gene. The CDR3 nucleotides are TGTGCCATCAGTGAGCCCGTAGCGGGGCGCAATGAGCAGTTCTTC. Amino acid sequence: CAISEPVAGRNEQFF.

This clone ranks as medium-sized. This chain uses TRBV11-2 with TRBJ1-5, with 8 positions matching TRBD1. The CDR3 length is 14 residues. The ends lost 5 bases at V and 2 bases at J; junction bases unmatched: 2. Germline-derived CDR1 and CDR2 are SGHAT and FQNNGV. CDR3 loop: CASSEQGGNQPQHF. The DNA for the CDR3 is TGTGCCAGCAGCGAACAGGGGGGCAATCAGCCCCAGCATTTT.

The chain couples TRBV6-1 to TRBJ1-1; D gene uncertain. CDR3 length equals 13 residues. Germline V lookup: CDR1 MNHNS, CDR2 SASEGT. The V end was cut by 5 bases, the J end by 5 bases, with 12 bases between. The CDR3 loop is CASSLLRTTEAFF. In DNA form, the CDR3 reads TGTGCCAGCAGTCTCCTTCGAACAACTGAAGCTTTCTTT.

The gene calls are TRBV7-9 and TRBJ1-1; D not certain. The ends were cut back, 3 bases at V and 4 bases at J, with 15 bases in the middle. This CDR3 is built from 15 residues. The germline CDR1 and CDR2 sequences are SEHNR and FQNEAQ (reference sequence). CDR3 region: CASSFDIGSRTEAFF. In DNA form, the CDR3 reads TGTGCCAGCAGCTTTGATATAGGGAGTCGCACTGAAGCTTTCTTT.

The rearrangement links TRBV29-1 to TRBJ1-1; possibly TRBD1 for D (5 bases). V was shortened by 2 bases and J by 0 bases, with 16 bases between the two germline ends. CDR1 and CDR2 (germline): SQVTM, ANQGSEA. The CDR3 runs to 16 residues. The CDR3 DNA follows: TGCAGCGTTGAAAGGAGGGCAGGGAGTATGAACACTGAAGCTTTCTTT. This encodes CSVERRAGSMNTEAFF.

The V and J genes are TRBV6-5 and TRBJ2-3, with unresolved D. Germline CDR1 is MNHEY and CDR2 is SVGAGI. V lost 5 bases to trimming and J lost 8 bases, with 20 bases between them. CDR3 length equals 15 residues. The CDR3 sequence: CASSLLPPGSSTQYF. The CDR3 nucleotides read TGTGCCAGCAGTCTCCTACCCCCCGGGTCGAGTACGCAGTATTTT.

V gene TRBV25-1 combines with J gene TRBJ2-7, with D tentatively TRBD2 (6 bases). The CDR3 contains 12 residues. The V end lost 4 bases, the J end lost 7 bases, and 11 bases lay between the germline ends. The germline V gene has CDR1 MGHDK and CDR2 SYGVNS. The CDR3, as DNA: TGTGCCAGCAGTGTTCTGGGGAGGGAGCAGTACTTC. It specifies CASSVLGREQYF.

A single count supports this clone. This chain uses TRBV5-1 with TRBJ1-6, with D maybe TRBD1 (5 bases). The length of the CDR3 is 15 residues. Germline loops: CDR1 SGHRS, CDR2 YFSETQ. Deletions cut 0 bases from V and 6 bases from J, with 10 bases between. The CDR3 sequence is CASSLGGEVNSPLHF. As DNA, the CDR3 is TGCGCCAGCAGCTTGGGAGGGGAGGTTAATTCACCCCTCCACTTT.

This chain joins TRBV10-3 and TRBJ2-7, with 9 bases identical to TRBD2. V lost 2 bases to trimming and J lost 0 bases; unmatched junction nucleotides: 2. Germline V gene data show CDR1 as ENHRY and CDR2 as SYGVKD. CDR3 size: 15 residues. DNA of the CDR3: TGTGCCATCAGTGAGGCTAGCGGGAACTCCTACGAGCAGTACTTC. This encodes CAISEASGNSYEQYF.

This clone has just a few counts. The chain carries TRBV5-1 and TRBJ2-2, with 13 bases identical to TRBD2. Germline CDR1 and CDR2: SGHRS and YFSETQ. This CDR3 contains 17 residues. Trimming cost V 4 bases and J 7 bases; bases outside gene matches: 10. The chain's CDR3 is CASSQLPGLAGSGELFF. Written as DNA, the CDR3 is TGCGCCAGCAGCCAATTACCGGGACTAGCGGGGAGCGGGGAGCTGTTTTTT. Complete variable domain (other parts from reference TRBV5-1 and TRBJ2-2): KAGVTQTPRYLIKTRGQQVTLSCSPISGHRSVSWYQQTPGQGLQFLFEYFSETQRNKGNFPGRFSGRQFSNSRSEMNVSTLELGDSALYLCASSQLPGLAGSGELFFGEGSRLTVL.

CDR3 amino acids: CASSVAGVSSYEQYF. The CDR3 DNA reads as TGTGCCAGCAGCGTAGCGGGGGTTAGCTCCTACGAGCAGTACTTC. This chain joins TRBV9 and TRBJ2-7; TRBD2 is a possible D gene (6 bases). CDR1 SGDLS and CDR2 YYNGEE come from the germline V gene. The CDR3 loop spans 15 amino acids. V gave up 0 bases and J gave up 0 bases, with 10 bases separating them.

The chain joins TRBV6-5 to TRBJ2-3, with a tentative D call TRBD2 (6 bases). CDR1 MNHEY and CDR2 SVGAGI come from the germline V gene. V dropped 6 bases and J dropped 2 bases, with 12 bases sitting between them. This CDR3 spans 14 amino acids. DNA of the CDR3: TGTGCCAGCAGGTCCGGGACTGCCACAGATACGCAGTATTTT. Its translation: CASRSGTATDTQYF.

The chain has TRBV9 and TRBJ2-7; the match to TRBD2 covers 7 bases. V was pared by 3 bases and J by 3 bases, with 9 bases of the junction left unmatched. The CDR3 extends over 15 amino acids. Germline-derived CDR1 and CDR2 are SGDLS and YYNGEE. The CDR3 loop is CASSAGRGTFYEQYF. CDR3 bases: TGTGCCAGCAGCGCGGGGCGGGGGACTTTCTACGAGCAGTACTTC.

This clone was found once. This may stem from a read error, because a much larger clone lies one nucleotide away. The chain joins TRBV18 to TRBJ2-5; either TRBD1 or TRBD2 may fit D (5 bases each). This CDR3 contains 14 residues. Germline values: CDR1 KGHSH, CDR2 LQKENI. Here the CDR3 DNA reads TGTGCCGGCTCACCCAGGACGGGGACGGAGACCCAGTACTTC. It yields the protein CAGSPRTGTETQYF.

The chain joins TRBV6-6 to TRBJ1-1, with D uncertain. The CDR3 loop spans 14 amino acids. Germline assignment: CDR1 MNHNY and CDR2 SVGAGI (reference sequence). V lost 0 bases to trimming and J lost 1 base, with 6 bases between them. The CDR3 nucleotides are TGTGCCAGCAGTTACTCAACGGCGAACACTGAAGCTTTCTTT. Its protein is CASSYSTANTEAFF.

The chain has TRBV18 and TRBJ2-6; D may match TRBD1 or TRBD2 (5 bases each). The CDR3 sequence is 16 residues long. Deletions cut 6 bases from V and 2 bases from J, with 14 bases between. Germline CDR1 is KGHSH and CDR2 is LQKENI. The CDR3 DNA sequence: TGTGCCAGCTCCCCGTCTGGGGGTGCTGGGGCCAACGTCCTGACTTTC. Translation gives CASSPSGGAGANVLTF.

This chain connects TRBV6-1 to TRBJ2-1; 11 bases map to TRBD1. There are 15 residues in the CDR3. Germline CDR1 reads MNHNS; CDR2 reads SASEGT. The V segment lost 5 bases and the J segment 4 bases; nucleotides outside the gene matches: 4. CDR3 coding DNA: TGTGCCAGCAGTAAGGACAGGGGGCAGTACAATGAGCAGTTCTTC. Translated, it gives CASSKDRGQYNEQFF.

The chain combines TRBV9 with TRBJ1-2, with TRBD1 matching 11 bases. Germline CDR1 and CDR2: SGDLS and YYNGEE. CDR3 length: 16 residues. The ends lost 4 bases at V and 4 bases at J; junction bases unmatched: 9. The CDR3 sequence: CASSPSGTGGSYGYTF. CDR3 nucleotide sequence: TGTGCCAGCAGCCCATCCGGGACAGGGGGTTCCTATGGCTACACCTTC.